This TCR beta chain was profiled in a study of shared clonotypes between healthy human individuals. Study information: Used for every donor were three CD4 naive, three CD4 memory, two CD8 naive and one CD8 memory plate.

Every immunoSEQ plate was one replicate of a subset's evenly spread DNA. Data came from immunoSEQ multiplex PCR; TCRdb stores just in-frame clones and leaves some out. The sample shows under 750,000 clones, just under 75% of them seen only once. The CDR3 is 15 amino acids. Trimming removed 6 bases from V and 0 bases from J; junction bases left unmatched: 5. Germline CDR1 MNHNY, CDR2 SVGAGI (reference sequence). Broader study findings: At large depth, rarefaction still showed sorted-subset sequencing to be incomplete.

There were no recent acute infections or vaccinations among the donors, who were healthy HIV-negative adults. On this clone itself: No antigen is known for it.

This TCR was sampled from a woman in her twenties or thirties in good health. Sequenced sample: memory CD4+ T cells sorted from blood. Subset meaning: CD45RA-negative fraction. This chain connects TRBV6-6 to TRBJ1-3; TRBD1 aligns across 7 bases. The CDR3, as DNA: TGTGCCAGCAGATTTGGACAGGACTCTGGAAACACCATATATTTT. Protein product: CASRFGQDSGNTIYF.